Listed below are T cell receptor beta chains from one sample, sequenced in a study of blood T cells in healthy people across ages. Each CDR3 protein is one row after TCRdb ran MiXCR on the 5' RACE reads. The repertoire holds about 1.8 million distinct CDR3 sequences, with approximately 50% as singletons. The sample was blood. The source of these receptors is a woman between 35 and 50 years old in good health. CDR3s include the opening cysteine and the closing phenylalanine or tryptophan. The D gene is left open where the match is weak. Clone size is stated in some rows and not others, as once, few, many or a class when expanded.

>few|NA|TRBJ2-5|TRBV9
TGTGCCAGCAGCGTAGGGAGTGGGGAGTCAGAGACCCAGTACTTC
CASSVGSGESETQYF
>NA|TRBD2|TRBJ2-3|TRBV6-5
TGTGCCAGCAGTTACGCAAGCGGGACTAGCTCACAAGATACGCAGTATTTT
CASSYASGTSSQDTQYF
>NA|NA|TRBJ2-7|TRBV6-5
TGTGCCAGCAGCCAGCGGCCCTCCTACGAGCAGTACTTC
CASSQRPSYEQYF
>NA|TRBD1|TRBJ1-2|TRBV20-1
TGCAGTGCCTGGACGATCAACAGGGGGCAGGAGTATGGCTACACCTTC
CSAWTINRGQEYGYTF
>NA|TRBD2|TRBJ2-3|TRBV4-1
TGCGCCAGCAGCCAAGAAATCGGACTAGGGGTAGATACGCAGTATTTT
CASSQEIGLGVDTQYF
>few|NA|TRBJ2-1|TRBV27
TGTGCCAGCAGTTTCCATTCCTCCTACAATGAGCAGTTCTTC
CASSFHSSYNEQFF
>NA|NA|TRBJ2-1|TRBV7-3
TGTGCCAGCAGCCGAATAGGGGGGGATGAGCAGTTCTTC
CASSRIGGDEQFF
>few|NA|TRBJ2-7|TRBV29-1
TGCAGCGTTAGAATTGCCGAGCAGTACTTC
CSVRIAEQYF
>NA|NA|TRBJ1-2|TRBV29-1
TGCAGCGTTCTCGAGGGATGGGGCTACACCTTC
CSVLEGWGYTF
>NA|TRBD2|TRBJ2-5|TRBV20-1
TGCAGTGCTAGAGATCCCAAAGGACTAGCGGGGGGAAAAGAGACCCAGTACTTC
CSARDPKGLAGGKETQYF
>NA|NA|TRBJ2-2|TRBV20-1
TGCAGTGCTAGAGGACGGGGCAGGGGCGGCGACACCGGGGAGCTGTTTTTT
CSARGRGRGGDTGELFF
>once|NA|TRBJ1-1|TRBV6-1
TGTGCCAGCAGTGAACCGCGGCTCGATGAAGCTTTCTTT
CASSEPRLDEAFF
>NA|NA|TRBJ1-1|TRBV6-1
TGTGCCAGCAAGATTCCAGGTGTGATGGACACTGAAGCTTTCTTT
CASKIPGVMDTEAFF
>NA|NA|TRBJ2-6|TRBV25-1
TGTGCCAGCAGTGAATATAGGGGGAACGGGGCCAACGTCCTGACTTTC
CASSEYRGNGANVLTF
>few|NA|TRBJ2-7|TRBV29-1
TGCAGCGTTCTCGGGGACTCGTGGGACTACGAGCAGTACTTC
CSVLGDSWDYEQYF
>once|NA|TRBJ2-1|TRBV20-1
TGCAGTGCTAGGCGGGCGGCTTTCAATGAGCAGTTCTTC
CSARRAAFNEQFF
>NA|NA|TRBJ1-4|TRBV4-3
TGCGCCAGCAGCCAAGAGACAGCAAATGAAAAACTGTTTTTT
CASSQETANEKLFF
>NA|NA|TRBJ1-5|TRBV7-2
TGTGCCAGCAGCTTGCGGGGGGATAGTCAGCCCCAGCATTTT
CASSLRGDSQPQHF
>NA|TRBD1|TRBJ1-6|TRBV25-1
TGTGCCAGCAGTGAACCGGGACAGGGGTATTCACCCCTCCACTTT
CASSEPGQGYSPLHF
>NA|TRBD1|TRBJ2-3|TRBV6-5
TGTGCCAGCAGTTACCCGTCCGGGACAGGGGGCACAGATACGCAGTATTTT
CASSYPSGTGGTDTQYF
>few|TRBD2|TRBJ2-5|TRBV20-1
TGCAGTGCTAGAGTGGCGGGGGGTTTGCTGGAGACCCAGTACTTC
CSARVAGGLLETQYF
>NA|NA|TRBJ1-1|TRBV20-1
TGCAGTGCTAGATATGACAGGACCCAAACTGAAGCTTTCTTT
CSARYDRTQTEAFF
>NA|NA|TRBJ2-1|TRBV6-6
TGTGCCAGCAGACCTCTGGACCCCGGCAGCTACAATGAGCAGTTCTTC
CASRPLDPGSYNEQFF
>NA|TRBD1|TRBJ2-4|TRBV7-9
TGTGCCAGCAGCCCCTCAACAGGGGGGAGGTTAGCCAAAAACATTCAGTACTTC
CASSPSTGGRLAKNIQYF
>NA|TRBD1|TRBJ1-2|TRBV5-1
TGCGCCAGCGGACAGGGTGATTCTAACAATGGCTACACCTTC
CASGQGDSNNGYTF
>few|NA|TRBJ2-5|TRBV4-1
TGCGCCAGCAGCCAAGTGCAGTCACAAGAGACCCAGTACTTC
CASSQVQSQETQYF
>NA|NA|TRBJ2-5|TRBV20-1
TGCAGTGCTAGAGCTCGAATGACAGGACAAGAGACCCAGTACTTC
CSARARMTGQETQYF
>NA|TRBD1|TRBJ2-3|TRBV7-3
TGTGCCAGCAGCTTATTGGGGACAGGGTCCACAGATACGCAGTATTTT
CASSLLGTGSTDTQYF
>few|TRBD1|TRBJ2-1|TRBV20-1
TGCAGTGCTGCGAAGGGACAGGGTTACAATGAGCAGTTCTTC
CSAAKGQGYNEQFF
>NA|TRBD1|TRBJ2-3|TRBV6-2/TRBV6-3
TGTGCCAGCAGTTACGACAGGGGGCGCGGTACAGATACGCAGTATTTT
CASSYDRGRGTDTQYF
>few|NA|TRBJ1-1|TRBV10-1
TGCGCCAGCAGTGATGACATGAACACTGAAGCTTTCTTT
CASSDDMNTEAFF
>few|NA|TRBJ2-7|TRBV10-3
TGTGCCATCAGTGAGTCGCGGGTCAGAAATTCCTACGAGCAGTACTTC
CAISESRVRNSYEQYF
>NA|NA|TRBJ2-3|TRBV5-1
TGCGCCGGCAGACTCCCTTACACAGATACGCAGTATTTT
CAGRLPYTDTQYF
>NA|NA|TRBJ1-2|TRBV7-8
TGTGCCAGCAGCAAGGAGGCGACACCACTTAACTATGGCTACACCTTC
CASSKEATPLNYGYTF
>NA|NA|TRBJ2-5|TRBV5-1
TGCGCCAGCAGCTCGACAGGTGGGGTTCAAGAGACCCAGTACTTC
CASSSTGGVQETQYF
>NA|NA|TRBJ1-2|TRBV6-6
TGTGCCAGCAGTTTGGGGCAGGCCAAAAACTATGGCTACACCTTC
CASSLGQAKNYGYTF
>NA|NA|TRBJ2-7|TRBV6-5
TGTGCCAGCAGTTACTCCGGCAGGGCCTACGAGCAGTACTTC
CASSYSGRAYEQYF
>NA|NA|TRBJ2-3|TRBV28
TGTGCCAGCAGTACCCCGATTTCACAGGGGAGGACAGATACGCAGTATTTT
CASSTPISQGRTDTQYF
>NA|TRBD1|TRBJ1-5|TRBV4-3
TGCGCCAGCAGCCAAGGGACAGGGAGTAGTCAGCCCCAGCATTTT
CASSQGTGSSQPQHF
>once|NA|TRBJ2-3|TRBV7-2
TGTGCCAGCAGCTTCCGGGGTGGGGAAGCAGATACGCAGTATTTT
CASSFRGGEADTQYF
>NA|TRBD1|TRBJ2-7|TRBV5-8
TGTGCCAGCAGCTTGGACAGGGGCACCCCCTACGAGCAGTACTTC
CASSLDRGTPYEQYF
>few|TRBD2|TRBJ2-1|TRBV29-1
TGCAGCGTTGAAACCTCCCTAGCGGGAGGCTCCTACAATGAGCAGTTCTTC
CSVETSLAGGSYNEQFF
>once|NA|TRBJ2-3|TRBV24-1
TGTGCCACCAGTGATTTGACCACCACAGATACGCAGTATTTT
CATSDLTTTDTQYF
>once|NA|TRBJ1-2|TRBV7-2
TGTGCCAGCAGCCCGCTGGGGCAGGGGATGAGCTATGGCTACACCTTC
CASSPLGQGMSYGYTF
>many|NA|TRBJ2-7|TRBV6-5
TGTGCCAGCAGTTACTCGGGGGGCGAGCAGTACTTC
CASSYSGGEQYF
>few|NA|TRBJ2-3|TRBV4-3
TGCGCCAGCAGCCAAGCGGGGGTTACCACAGATACGCAGTATTTT
CASSQAGVTTDTQYF
>NA|TRBD1|TRBJ2-1|TRBV28
TGTGCCAGCACGGACAGGGTCTCCTACAATGAGCAGTTCTTC
CASTDRVSYNEQFF
>NA|NA|TRBJ2-6|TRBV9
TGTGCCAGCAGCGCGGGACGGACGAGCTCTGGGGCCAACGTCCTGACTTTC
CASSAGRTSSGANVLTF
>NA|NA|TRBJ2-3|TRBV5-1
TGCGCCAGCAGCTTGGCGAGGGGGGGCGACACAGATACGCAGTATTTT
CASSLARGGDTDTQYF
>NA|TRBD2|TRBJ2-3|TRBV4-2
TGTGCCAGCAGCCCTGCGACTGGGCTAGCGGGGGGTATTACAGATACGCAGTATTTT
CASSPATGLAGGITDTQYF
>NA|NA|TRBJ2-1|TRBV12-3/TRBV12-4
TGTGCCAGCAGTGCTGAAGGTGGGAATCGGAATGAGCAGTTCTTC
CASSAEGGNRNEQFF
>once|NA|TRBJ2-5|TRBV7-9
TGTGCCAGCAGCTTATGGCCTAGCCAAGAGACCCGGTACTTC
CASSLWPSQETRYF
>few|TRBD1|TRBJ1-2|TRBV7-9
TGTGCCAGCAGCTCCGGACAGGGTCGTCACTATGGCTACACCTTC
CASSSGQGRHYGYTF
>NA|TRBD1|TRBJ1-4|TRBV7-9
TGTGCCAGCACCACCTTGACGGGGACAGGGAAAAAAAAACTGTTTTTT
CASTTLTGTGKKKLFF
>NA|TRBD2|TRBJ2-1|TRBV7-9
TGTGCCAGCAGCTTGGTAGCGGGGGGCCCCGATGAGCAGTTCTTC
CASSLVAGGPDEQFF